These 27 T cell receptor beta chains originate from one sample sequenced in a study of cytomegalovirus exposure and HLA in healthy donors. 13 Jbeta primers and 60 Vbeta primers were used for the PCR. Profiling relied on immunoSEQ multiplex PCR, and the TCRdb table lists in-frame clones only, not all of them. Of roughly 130,000 clones detected, approximately 85% appear once; the ten largest clones hold around 0.54%. The source material was PBMCs. The receptor set was obtained from a woman in her thirties or forties in good health and CMV-seronegative.

CDR3 amino acids: CASSLMHREETQYF. In DNA form, the CDR3 reads TGCGCCAGCAGCTTGATGCACAGGGAGGAGACCCAGTACTTC. V usage is TRBV5-1 and J usage is TRBJ2-5; D may be TRBD1 (6 bases). V lost 1 base to trimming and J lost 5 bases, with 12 bases between them. The CDR3 totals 14 residues. Germline V lookup: CDR1 SGHRS, CDR2 YFSETQ.

This clone appeared once. This sequence joins TRBV7-9 and TRBJ2-7; D remains unclear. Germline V gene data show CDR1 as SEHNR and CDR2 as FQNEAQ (reference sequence). The germline V and J ends were trimmed by 0 bases and 3 bases, with 9 bases remaining between them. This CDR3 comprises 14 residues. The CDR3 DNA sequence: TGTGCCAGCAGCTTAGCCGCGACATTCTACGAGCAGTACTTC. Translating it yields CASSLAATFYEQYF.

This chain connects TRBV29-1 to TRBJ2-5, with 8 bases aligning to TRBD2. The CDR3 runs 14 residues. The germline V gene encodes CDR1 SQVTM and CDR2 ANQGSEA. J was trimmed by 4 bases and V by 6 bases; bases with no gene match: 10. CDR3 bases: TGCAGCGTCCCCCCCGGGAGGGAGGCAGAGACCCAGTACTTC. This codes for CSVPPGREAETQYF.

The rearrangement links TRBV5-1 to TRBJ2-3, with TRBD1 matching 7 bases. J gave up 4 bases and V 6 bases, and 8 bases lay outside the gene matches. Germline CDR1 and CDR2: SGHRS and YFSETQ. There are 14 residues in the CDR3. The CDR3 is CASTLTGLADTQYF. In nucleotides, the CDR3 is TGCGCCAGCACTCTGACAGGGCTTGCAGATACGCAGTATTTT.

This clone occurred a few times. Other DNA sequences in the same sample also yield this CDR3. V usage is TRBV4-2 and J usage is TRBJ2-1; 7 nucleotides align to TRBD1. J gave up 4 bases and V 1 base, and 4 bases lay outside the gene matches. Germline V gene lookup returns CDR1 LGHNA and CDR2 YNFKEQ. This CDR3 has 15 amino acids. The CDR3 sequence is CASSQGQGSYNEQFF. The DNA for the CDR3 is TGTGCCAGCAGCCAAGGACAGGGATCTTACAATGAGCAGTTCTTC.

The CDR3 bases are TGTGCCAGCAGCTCCGTTATTACGCGGCCCGAAGAGACCCAGTACTTC. Its translation: CASSSVITRPEETQYF. The genes are TRBV11-2 and TRBJ2-5; no reliable D call. From germline, CDR1 is SGHAT and CDR2 FQNNGV. The ends were cut back, 4 bases at V and 3 bases at J, with 18 bases in the middle. The CDR3 contains 16 residues.

The gene calls are TRBV5-1 and TRBJ2-2; the D is unclear. Germline CDR1 reads SGHRS; CDR2 reads YFSETQ. Between the trimmed V and J ends, which lost 1 base and 6 bases, there was a span of 7 bases. This CDR3 has 13 residues. This chain's CDR3 is CASSLRSAGELFF. Written as DNA, the CDR3 is TGCGCCAGCAGCTTGAGAAGCGCCGGGGAGCTGTTTTTT.

This sequence joins TRBV15 and TRBJ1-2, with TRBD1 matching over 7 bases. The length of the CDR3 is 14 residues. CDR1 and CDR2 from the germline V gene are LNHNV and YYDKDF (reference sequence). Unmatched junction bases numbered 11, after V lost 5 bases and J lost 8 bases. CDR3 in DNA: TGTGCCACCAGCCCCGACCTAACAGGGGTCGGCTACACCTTC. This codes for CATSPDLTGVGYTF.

The chain has TRBV11-2 and TRBJ2-1; 9 bases agree with TRBD2. V lost 3 bases, J lost 0 bases, and 3 bases stayed unmatched. This CDR3 region has 16 residues. Germline values: CDR1 SGHAT, CDR2 FQNNGV. Here the CDR3 DNA reads TGTGCCAGCAGCTTGATTAGCGGGAGCTCCTACAATGAGCAGTTCTTC. It yields the protein CASSLISGSSYNEQFF.

The chain recombines TRBV4-3 with TRBJ2-2, with TRBD2 matching over 7 bases. CDR3 length equals 15 residues. J was trimmed by 1 base and V by 1 base; bases with no gene match: 0. CDR1 LGHNA and CDR2 YSLEER come from the germline V gene. CDR3 loop: CASSQGGRNTGELFF. DNA of the CDR3: TGCGCCAGCAGCCAAGGCGGGAGGAACACCGGGGAGCTGTTTTTT.

The rearrangement uses TRBV5-1 and TRBJ2-1; 9 nucleotides align to TRBD2. Losses at the gene ends were 1 base for V and 4 bases for J; bases not matched to a gene: 0. The CDR3 is 14 amino acids. Germline assignment: CDR1 SGHRS and CDR2 YFSETQ. DNA for the CDR3: TGCGCCAGCAGCTTGACTAGCGGGTACAATGAGCAGTTCTTC. Translating it yields CASSLTSGYNEQFF.

The V and J genes are TRBV11-3 and TRBJ2-2, with TRBD1 matching over 10 bases. The V gene's germline CDR1 is SGHNT and CDR2 YENEEA. The CDR3 runs to 15 residues. V lost 5 bases, J lost 5 bases, and 5 bases stayed unmatched. For the CDR3, the DNA is TGTGCCAGCAGCCTGGGACAGGGGTTTACCGGGGAGCTGTTTTTT. It yields the protein CASSLGQGFTGELFF.

The chain carries TRBV6-1 and TRBJ1-1; D perhaps matches TRBD1 (6 bases). This CDR3 contains 14 residues. Germline V gene lookup returns CDR1 MNHNS and CDR2 SASEGT. V lost 6 bases and J lost 5, with 16 bases in between. The CDR3 here is CASRYGQMLTEAFF. CDR3 coding DNA: TGTGCCAGCAGGTACGGACAGATGCTAACTGAAGCTTTCTTT.

The V gene is TRBV5-1, the J gene TRBJ2-2; TRBD2 agrees at 8 bases. The CDR3 loop spans 15 amino acids. Trimming removed 2 bases from V and 1 base from J; junction bases left unmatched: 1. The germline V gene encodes CDR1 SGHRS and CDR2 YFSETQ. The CDR3 reads CASSFTSGNTGELFF. The CDR3 nucleotides read TGCGCCAGCAGCTTTACTAGCGGGAACACCGGGGAGCTGTTTTTT.

This chain links TRBV28 with TRBJ2-5; the D is unclear. The end of the DNA is better explained by TRBJ2-7, so the J call may be wrong. The CDR3 extends over 17 amino acids. Germline assignment: CDR1 MDHEN and CDR2 SYDVKM. CDR3 DNA sequence: TGTGCCAGCAGTCCCATAAGAGTAGCTTTCTTTACCTACGAGCAGTACTTC. This sequence encodes CASSPIRVAFFTYEQYF.

This chain links TRBV5-4 with TRBJ1-5, with 7 nucleotides matching TRBD1. The CDR3 extends over 14 amino acids. J gave up 5 bases and V 3 bases, and 5 bases lay outside the gene matches. Germline CDR1 SGHNT, CDR2 YYREEE (reference sequence). Here the CDR3 reads CASSYRDRDQPQHF. As DNA, the CDR3 is TGTGCCAGCAGCTACAGGGACAGAGATCAGCCCCAGCATTTT.

V is TRBV18 and J is TRBJ1-4; TRBD1 agrees at 8 bases. Germline lookup yields CDR1 KGHSH and CDR2 LQKENI. The J segment lost 5 bases and the V segment lost 0 bases, leaving 5 bases of the junction unmatched. This CDR3 spans 16 amino acids. This chain's CDR3 is CASSPPTGDRNEKLFF. CDR3 DNA: TGTGCCAGCTCACCACCGACCGGGGACAGGAATGAAAAACTGTTTTTT.

The chain is built from TRBV9 and TRBJ2-7; 10 bases align to TRBD2. The germline V gene encodes CDR1 SGDLS and CDR2 YYNGEE. The CDR3 loop spans 14 amino acids. Trimming at V came to 7 bases and at J to 4 bases, leaving 8 bases not matched to a gene. DNA for the CDR3: TGTGCCAGCGGCCCTGCTAGCGGGAGTTACGAGCAGTACTTC. Translation gives CASGPASGSYEQYF.

The chain is built from TRBV11-2 and TRBJ2-1, with a possible D match to TRBD2 (6 bases). There are 17 residues in the CDR3. Germline values: CDR1 SGHAT, CDR2 FQNNGV. V lost 2 bases to trimming and J lost 2 bases, with 16 bases between them. Here the CDR3 reads CASSLSGGSGPYNEQFF. In nucleotides, the CDR3 is TGTGCCAGCAGCTTATCAGGAGGGAGCGGTCCCTACAATGAGCAGTTCTTC.

Only a few counts were recorded for this clone. This chain links TRBV6-6 with TRBJ2-7; 7 nucleotides agree with TRBD2. CDR3 length equals 13 residues. The trim removed 5 bases at V and 6 bases at J, leaving 7 bases unmatched. The germline CDR1 and CDR2 sequences are MNHNY and SVGAGI (reference sequence). CDR3 in DNA: TGTGCCAGCAGTCCCGGGACTACAAGCGAGCAGTACTTC. Its protein product is CASSPGTTSEQYF.

The chain combines TRBV27 with TRBJ2-4; 7 bases line up with TRBD1. This CDR3 is built from 17 residues. Germline CDR1 and CDR2: MNHEY and SMNVEV (reference sequence). V gave up 6 bases and J gave up 0 bases; unmatched junction bases: 11. CDR3 in amino acids: CASSHRGRGVAKNIQYF. CDR3 nucleotides: TGTGCCAGCAGCCACAGGGGCCGAGGGGTAGCCAAAAACATTCAGTACTTC.

The chain uses TRBV9 and TRBJ2-5, with TRBD2 matching 8 bases. The CDR3 contains 16 residues. CDR1 is SGDLS, CDR2 YYNGEE, per germline. The V and J ends lost 0 bases and 3 bases, in that order; junction bases with no gene match: 7. The CDR3: CASSVALLAGEETQYF. The CDR3 nucleotides are TGTGCCAGCAGCGTAGCTCTTCTAGCGGGCGAAGAGACCCAGTACTTC.

The chain uses TRBV6-1 and TRBJ2-7; no definite D call. The CDR3 is 11 residues long. CDR1 MNHNS and CDR2 SASEGT come from the germline V gene. Trimming removed 5 bases from V and 2 bases from J, with 4 bases in between. The CDR3 DNA reads as TGTGCCAGCAGTTATGCCTACGAGCAGTACTTC. It yields the protein CASSYAYEQYF.

This clone was observed once. The junction and the germline gene differ at one end; a read error may be behind it. V usage is TRBV7-7 and J usage is TRBJ2-5, with 10 nucleotides matching TRBD2. The J call is uncertain, as TRBJ2-7 better fits the DNA end. Germline V gives CDR1 SSHAT, CDR2 FNYEAQ (reference sequence). This CDR3 contains 15 residues. The CDR3: CASSPGLANTYEQYF. The CDR3 region has the DNA TGTGCTAGCAGCCCGGGACTAGCGAATACCTACGAGCAGTACTTC.

This chain uses TRBV18 with TRBJ2-1; tentatively, D is TRBD1 (5 bases). Trimming took off 4 bases at V and 6 bases at J, with 13 bases between the two ends. The CDR3 length is 14 residues. Germline V lookup: CDR1 KGHSH, CDR2 LQKENI. CDR3 residues: CASSQDMAGNEQFF. DNA of the CDR3: TGTGCCAGCTCACAGGACATGGCTGGCAATGAGCAGTTCTTC.

The rearrangement uses TRBV5-1 and TRBJ2-7; TRBD2 agrees at 7 bases. In germline, CDR1 is SGHRS, CDR2 YFSETQ. This CDR3 has 13 amino acids. V lost 3 bases, J lost 3 bases, and 3 bases stayed unmatched. CDR3 region: CASSWGGGYEQYF. CDR3 nucleotide sequence: TGCGCCAGCAGCTGGGGCGGGGGCTACGAGCAGTACTTC.

The J gene is TRBJ1-4, the V gene TRBV28, with D perhaps matching TRBD1 (5 bases). Trimming removed 2 bases from V and 4 bases from J, with 17 bases in between. The CDR3 runs 17 residues. The germline V gene has CDR1 MDHEN and CDR2 SYDVKM. The CDR3 here is CASSLRTFRGNNEKLFF. CDR3 in DNA: TGTGCCAGCAGTTTAAGAACGTTTAGGGGAAATAATGAAAAACTGTTTTTT.